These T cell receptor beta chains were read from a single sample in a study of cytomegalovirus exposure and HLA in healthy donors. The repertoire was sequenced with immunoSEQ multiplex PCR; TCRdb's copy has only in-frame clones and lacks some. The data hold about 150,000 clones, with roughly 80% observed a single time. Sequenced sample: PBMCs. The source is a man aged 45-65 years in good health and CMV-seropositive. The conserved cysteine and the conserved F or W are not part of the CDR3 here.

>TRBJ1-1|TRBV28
AITGGGASTEAF
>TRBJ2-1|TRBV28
ASSPWGGLGTSGYNEQF
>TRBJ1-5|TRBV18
ASSSRQGNQPQH
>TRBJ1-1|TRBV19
ASSIGATSSNTEAF
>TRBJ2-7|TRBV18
ASSPGQGPFGEQY
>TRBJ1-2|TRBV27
ASSYGGLYGYT
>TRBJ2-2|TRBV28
ASNLDSMNTGELF
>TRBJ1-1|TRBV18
ASSLDSYTEAF
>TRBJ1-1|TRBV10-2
ASSESGRAF
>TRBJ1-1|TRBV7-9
ASSLGQGTEAF
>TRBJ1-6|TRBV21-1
ASSKNRGAKYNSPLH
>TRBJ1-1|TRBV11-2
ASSLGNRDNMNTEAF
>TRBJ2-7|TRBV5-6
ASRGQGEYEQY
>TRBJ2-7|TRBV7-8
ASSFGQNYEQY